These T cell receptor beta chains were read from a single sample in a study of blood T cell repertoires in COVID-19. The method was immunoSEQ multiplex PCR; TCRdb's version includes in-frame clones alone and lacks a portion of them. The table shows about 240,000 clones, with around 86% occurring only once. Sequencing was done on a sample of PBMCs or T cells enriched from blood (not recorded which). Receptors were obtained from a middle-aged woman with acute COVID-19. CDR3s include the opening cysteine and the closing phenylalanine or tryptophan. Part of the rows lack a size; the others show once, few, many or a class for expanded clones.

>TRBV2|NA
CASKGLGGAEAFF
>TRBV5-4|few
CASSFLSGTSTDTQYF
>TRBV11-3|NA
CASSLESGAYEQYF
>TRBV15|NA
CATSRNLQGSYGYTF
>TRBV4-1|NA
CASSHNGYEQYF
>TRBV7-9|NA
CASSGATGGTYGYTF
>TRBV2|many
CASSGAGGINTEAFF
>TRBV5-1|few
CASSILPTSGSTDTQYF
>TRBV7-9|NA
CASSLGSDSPLHF
>TRBV2|NA
CASSEKTFTDTQYF
>TRBV19|few
CASSIDISTEAFF
>TRBV5-6|NA
CASSKIDSNEQFF
>TRBV15|NA
CATSRDWRDEQFF
>TRBV7-6|NA
CASSPSRGQNEQYF
>TRBV3-1/TRBV3-2|NA
CASSQEPGGSTEAFF
>TRBV4-1|NA
CASSQVWRGSSNEQFF
>TRBV19|NA
CASVGRGAISGRAGNEQFF
>TRBV3-1/TRBV3-2|NA
CASSAPLARRYNEQFF
>TRBV11-2|NA
CASSLGQLATNEKLFF
>TRBV6-5|NA
CASSYSWSNQPQHF
>TRBV7-3|NA
CASSSGLAGGADTQYF
>TRBV19|NA
CATTSGNLSPGELFF
>TRBV19|once
CASSIEATGAGSSYNEQFF
>TRBV21-1|NA
CASSKVRDPSGANVLTF
>TRBV14|NA
CASSQDMASGGPRETQYF
>TRBV5-8|few
CASSLGTSGTLYNEQFF
>TRBV14|few
CASSQGQGLSLYEQYF
>TRBV19|few
CASSIVSGRFNEQFF
>TRBV11-3|NA
CASSLGQGKETQYF
>TRBV29-1|NA
CSARTSGTGELFF
>TRBV7-9|NA
CASSSDRFFYGYTF
>TRBV4-1|NA
CASSQALDYEQFF
>TRBV4-1|NA
CASSQRSSGPYLGYF
>TRBV6-5|NA
CASRPTGFGYTF
>TRBV10-1|NA
CASSIQDSEQFF
>TRBV5-4|NA
CASSLPGQPNSPLHF
>TRBV29-1|NA
CSVDITGATGELFF
>TRBV15|few
CATSRDYEGPQHF
>TRBV10-2|NA
CASSDAGGEDTQYF
>TRBV5-6|NA
CASSGTSGRSYNEQFF
>TRBV30|once
CAWSPQGRTDTQYF
>TRBV5-6|NA
CASSRRDINYGYTF
>TRBV3-1/TRBV3-2|NA
CASSQPGGNTEAFF
>TRBV7-6|NA
CASSPRTSGQETQYF
>TRBV7-9|NA
CDSTDRLYEQYF
>TRBV7-8|NA
CASSFATGNTEAFF
>TRBV24-1|NA
CATSDQVRQYF
>TRBV19|NA
CASSITDQETQYF